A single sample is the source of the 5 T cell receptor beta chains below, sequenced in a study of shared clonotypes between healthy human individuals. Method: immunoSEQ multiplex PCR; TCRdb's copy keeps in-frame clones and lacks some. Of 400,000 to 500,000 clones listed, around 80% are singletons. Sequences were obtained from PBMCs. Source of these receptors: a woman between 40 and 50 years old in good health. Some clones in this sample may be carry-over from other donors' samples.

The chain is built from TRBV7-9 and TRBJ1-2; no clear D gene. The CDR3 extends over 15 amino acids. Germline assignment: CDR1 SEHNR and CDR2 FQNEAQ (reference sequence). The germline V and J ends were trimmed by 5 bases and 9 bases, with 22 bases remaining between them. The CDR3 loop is CASSLPFEESSSYTF. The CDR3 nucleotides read TGTGCCAGCAGCCTCCCGTTTGAGGAGTCGTCAAGCTACACCTTC.

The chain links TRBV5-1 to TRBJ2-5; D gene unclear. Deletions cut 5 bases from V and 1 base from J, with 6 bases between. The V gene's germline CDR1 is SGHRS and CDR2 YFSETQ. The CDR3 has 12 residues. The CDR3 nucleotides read TGCGCCAGCAGGGTAGTCCAAGAGACCCAGTACTTC. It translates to CASRVVQETQYF.

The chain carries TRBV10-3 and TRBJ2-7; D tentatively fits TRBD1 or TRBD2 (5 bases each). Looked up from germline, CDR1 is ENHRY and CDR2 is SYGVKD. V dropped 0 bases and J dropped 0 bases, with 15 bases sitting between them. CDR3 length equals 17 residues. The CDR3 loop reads CAISESIEGRPSYEQYF. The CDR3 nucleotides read TGTGCCATCAGTGAGTCTATCGAGGGGAGACCCTCCTACGAGCAGTACTTC.

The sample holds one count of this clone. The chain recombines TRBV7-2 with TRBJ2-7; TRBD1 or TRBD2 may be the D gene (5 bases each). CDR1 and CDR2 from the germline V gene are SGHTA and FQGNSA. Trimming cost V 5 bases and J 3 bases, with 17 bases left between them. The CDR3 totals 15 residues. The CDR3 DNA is TGTGCCAGCAGCCTGACGGGACGGACTCTCTACGAGCAGTACTTC. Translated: CASSLTGRTLYEQYF.

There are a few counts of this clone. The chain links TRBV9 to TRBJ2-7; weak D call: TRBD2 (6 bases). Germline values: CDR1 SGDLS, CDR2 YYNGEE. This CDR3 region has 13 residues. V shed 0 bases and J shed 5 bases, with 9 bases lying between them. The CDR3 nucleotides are TGTGCCAGCAGCGTAGGTCCGGGGGACGAGCAGTACTTC. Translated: CASSVGPGDEQYF.